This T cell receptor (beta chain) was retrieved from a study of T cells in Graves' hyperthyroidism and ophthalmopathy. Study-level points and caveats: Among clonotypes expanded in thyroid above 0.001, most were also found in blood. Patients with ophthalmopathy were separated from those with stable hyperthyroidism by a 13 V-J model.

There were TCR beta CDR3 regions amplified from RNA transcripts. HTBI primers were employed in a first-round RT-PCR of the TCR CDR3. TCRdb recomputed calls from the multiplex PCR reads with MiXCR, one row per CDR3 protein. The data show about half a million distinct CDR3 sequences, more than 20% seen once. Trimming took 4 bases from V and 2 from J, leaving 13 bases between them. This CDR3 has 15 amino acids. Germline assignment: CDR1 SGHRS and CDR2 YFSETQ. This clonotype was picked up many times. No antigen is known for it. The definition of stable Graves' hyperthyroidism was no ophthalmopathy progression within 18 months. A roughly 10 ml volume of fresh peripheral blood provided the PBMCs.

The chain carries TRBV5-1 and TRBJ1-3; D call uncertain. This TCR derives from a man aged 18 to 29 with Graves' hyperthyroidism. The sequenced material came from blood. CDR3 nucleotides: TGCGCCAGCAGCCCCTTTACCTCCGCTGGAAACACCATATATTTT. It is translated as CASSPFTSAGNTIYF. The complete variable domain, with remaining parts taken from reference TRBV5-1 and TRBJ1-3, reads KAGVTQTPRYLIKTRGQQVTLSCSPISGHRSVSWYQQTPGQGLQFLFEYFSETQRNKGNFPGRFSGRQFSNSRSEMNVSTLELGDSALYLCASSPFTSAGNTIYFGEGSWLTVV.